This paragraph covers one T cell receptor beta chain sequence. Its target is unknown. The data stem from a study of shared clonotypes between healthy human individuals. The donors were adults (healthy and HIV-negative) with no recent acute infections or vaccinations. Deep-level assay runs were performed. Profiled with immunoSEQ multiplex PCR; TCRdb holds only in-frame clones, not every one. Of some 2,000,000 clones listed, nearly 97% were seen once; the top ten hold more than 0.1%. Study outcomes and limitations: Between a handful of donors, naive CD4 clonotypes were shared at a level of around 5.2%. Compared with memory subsets, naive subsets generally had larger estimated richness.

V lost 7 bases and J 4 bases, leaving 12 bases between the germline ends. The CDR3 totals 13 residues. Looked up from germline, CDR1 is SGHKS and CDR2 is YYEKEE (reference sequence). This receptor was obtained from a man younger than 30 in good health. The J gene is TRBJ1-3, the V gene TRBV5-5; D possibly corresponds to TRBD1 (5 bases). The specimen sequenced was naive CD4+ T cells sorted from blood. Subset of the sample: CD45RA+ positively selected. CDR3 region: CASEHGGGNTIYF. The DNA for the CDR3 is TGTGCCAGCGAACACGGGGGAGGAAACACCATATATTTT.